These 28 T cell receptor beta chains were all obtained from the same sample, sequenced in a study of T cell repertoires in cytomegalovirus infection. No antigens are known for them. TCRdb analysed the reads with MiXCR anew, one entry per CDR3 protein. The sample contains hundreds of thousands of distinct CDR3 sequences, approximately 42% of which appear only once. This specimen consisted of cultured PBMCs, obtained from culture after CMV antigen stimulation. The receptors were sampled from a human donor in good health (CMV status not recorded). Some clones in this sample may be carry-over from other donors' samples.

This clonotype was counted between two and nine times. The rearrangement uses TRBV7-2 and TRBJ2-5; 9 bases line up with TRBD2. The germline gives CDR1 SGHTA, CDR2 FQGNSA. V dropped 2 bases and J dropped 4; count of bases not matched to a gene: 8. The CDR3 is made up of 16 amino acids. CDR3 amino acids: CASSLFGAGGLETQYF. The CDR3 nucleotides are TGTGCCAGCAGCTTATTCGGGGCGGGAGGGTTAGAGACCCAGTACTTC.

The V gene is TRBV4-1, the J gene TRBJ2-7; tentative D call: TRBD1 (5 bases). This CDR3 is 14 amino acids long. Trimming removed 3 bases at V and 2 bases at J, with 11 bases between. CDR1 is MGHRA and CDR2 is YSYEKL in the germline V gene. This chain's CDR3 is CASSHRQGTYEQYF. The CDR3 coding sequence is TGCGCCAGCAGCCATAGGCAGGGAACCTACGAGCAGTACTTC.

This clonotype was seen a few times. V is TRBV4-1 and J is TRBJ1-1; D possibly corresponds to TRBD1 (6 bases). Looked up from germline, CDR1 is MGHRA and CDR2 is YSYEKL. Trimming took off 0 bases at V and 1 base at J, with 12 bases between the two ends. The CDR3 is 16 amino acids. For the CDR3, the DNA is TGCGCCAGCAGCCAAGATCCCAGGGGCCGGAACACTGAAGCTTTCTTT. It is translated as CASSQDPRGRNTEAFF.

V gene TRBV5-1 combines with J gene TRBJ2-7, with a possible D match to TRBD2 (5 bases). The V gene lost 4 bases and the J gene lost 0 bases, with 14 bases spanning the gap. CDR3 size: 15 residues. Germline CDR1 SGHRS, CDR2 YFSETQ. The CDR3 DNA reads as TGCGCCAGCAGCAAAGCGGTCCTGAGCTCCTACGAGCAGTACTTC. It translates to CASSKAVLSSYEQYF.

This sequence joins TRBV12-3 or TRBV12-4 and TRBJ1-2; tentative D call: TRBD1 (6 bases). V lost 5 bases, J lost 5 bases, and 6 bases lay in between. The CDR3 covers 11 residues. CDR3 sequence: CASSTGYGYTF. CDR3 nucleotides: TGTGCCAGCAGTACAGGGTATGGCTACACCTTC.

In its sample, this clonotype was seen a few times. Mismatch with germline at one junction end may stem from a read error. The chain uses TRBV12-3 or TRBV12-4 and TRBJ1-5; unclear D gene. The length of the CDR3 is 13 residues. CDR3: CASSLGYNQPQHF. As DNA, the CDR3 is TGTGCCAGCAGCTTAGGGTACAATCAGCCCCAGCATTTT.

This clonotype was seen a handful of times. The V and J genes are TRBV7-2 and TRBJ2-1, with 11 bases identical to TRBD2. Germline V gene data show CDR1 as SGHTA and CDR2 as FQGNSA. The CDR3 loop spans 17 amino acids. The V segment lost 4 bases and the J segment 4 bases; nucleotides outside the gene matches: 9. CDR3 coding DNA: TGTGCCAGCAGCTCCCAGGCTACTAGCGGGGGATACAATGAGCAGTTCTTC. This codes for CASSSQATSGGYNEQFF.

The V gene is TRBV6-2 or TRBV6-3, the J gene TRBJ2-5; TRBD1 agrees at 10 bases. Per germline, CDR1 MNHEY and CDR2 SVGEGT. The CDR3 sequence is 15 residues long. Trimming cost V 7 bases and J 3 bases; bases outside gene matches: 8. The CDR3 loop reads CASTPPGTGEETQYF. CDR3 sequence (DNA): TGTGCCAGCACCCCCCCGGGGACAGGGGAAGAGACCCAGTACTTC.

Only a few counts were recorded for this clonotype. Here the CDR3 DNA reads TGTGCCAGCAGCTTAGGACAGGGACTAGGTCTCTACGAGCAGTACTTC. This codes for CASSLGQGLGLYEQYF. This chain uses TRBV7-2 with TRBJ2-7, with D possibly being TRBD2 (8 bases). The CDR3 covers 16 residues. The germline CDR1 and CDR2 sequences are SGHTA and FQGNSA. Trimming cost V 1 base and J 3 bases, with 16 bases left between them.

In its sample, this clonotype was seen a few times. The gene calls are TRBV10-3 and TRBJ2-1; 8 nucleotides align to TRBD1. From germline, CDR1 is ENHRY and CDR2 SYGVKD. V shed 7 bases, J shed 3 bases, and the junction held 8 bases outside the gene matches. The CDR3 is 15 amino acids. CDR3 nucleotides: TGTGCCATCACAACCGACAGGGGTAACTACAATGAGCAGTTCTTC. This codes for CAITTDRGNYNEQFF.

The chain's CDR3 is CASSLSGGVRGPPYEQYF. As DNA, the CDR3 is TGTGCCAGCAGCTTATCAGGGGGGGTCAGGGGGCCACCCTACGAGCAGTACTTC. The gene calls are TRBV7-9 and TRBJ2-7; D is perhaps TRBD1 (8 bases). The CDR3 is 18 amino acids. The ends were cut back, 2 bases at V and 2 bases at J, with 22 bases in the middle. Germline CDR1 reads SEHNR; CDR2 reads FQNEAQ (reference sequence).

V and J are TRBV2 and TRBJ2-1; D perhaps matches TRBD2 (6 bases). V was pared by 5 bases and J by 4 bases, with 15 bases between. Germline CDR1 and CDR2: SNHLY and FYNNEI. There are 15 residues in the CDR3. The CDR3 loop reads CASSRAGRVYNEQFF. In DNA form, the CDR3 reads TGTGCCAGCAGTAGAGCGGGCCGGGTATACAATGAGCAGTTCTTC.

CDR3 sequence reads: CATSPTKTSYNEQFF. CDR3 nucleotides: TGTGCCACCAGCCCTACCAAGACTTCCTACAATGAGCAGTTCTTC. The V gene is TRBV15, the J gene TRBJ2-1; D unresolved. CDR1 LNHNV and CDR2 YYDKDF come from the germline V gene (reference sequence). The CDR3 spans 15 residues. V gave up 5 bases and J gave up 1 base, with 12 bases separating them.

This clonotype was counted between two and nine times. This chain links TRBV12-3 or TRBV12-4 with TRBJ2-2, with 8 bases that match TRBD1. V shed 7 bases and J 2 bases; nucleotides not matched to a gene: 6. The CDR3 runs to 15 residues. In nucleotides, the CDR3 is TGTGCCAGCAAATCGGACAGGGCAAACACCGGGGAGCTGTTTTTT. This sequence encodes CASKSDRANTGELFF.

This clonotype was counted at least ten times. V and J are TRBV7-2 and TRBJ2-1; TRBD2 matches 7 bases. The germline V gene encodes CDR1 SGHTA and CDR2 FQGNSA. Trimming removed 8 bases from V and 0 bases from J; junction bases left unmatched: 7. The CDR3 contains 15 residues. The CDR3 sequence is CASGLGLNSYNEQFF. The CDR3 DNA reads TGTGCCAGCGGCCTGGGACTAAACTCCTACAATGAGCAGTTCTTC.

J is TRBJ2-5 and V is TRBV5-1; perhaps D is TRBD1 or TRBD2 (5 bases each). Deletions cut 4 bases from V and 1 base from J, with 11 bases between. The CDR3 length is 14 residues. Per germline, CDR1 SGHRS and CDR2 YFSETQ. The CDR3 loop is CASSRDPTQETQYF. The CDR3 DNA sequence: TGCGCCAGCAGCAGGGACCCCACCCAAGAGACCCAGTACTTC.

The chain combines TRBV11-2 with TRBJ2-3; either TRBD1 or TRBD2 may supply D (5 bases each). Trimming stripped 0 bases from V and 2 bases from J, with 12 bases between. There are 16 residues in the CDR3. Per germline, CDR1 SGHAT and CDR2 FQNNGV. The CDR3 here is CASSLDTGRTTDTQYF. CDR3 in DNA: TGTGCCAGCAGCTTAGATACGGGACGGACCACAGATACGCAGTATTTT.

The genes are TRBV7-6 and TRBJ2-3; 11 nucleotides agree with TRBD2. Trimming at V came to 5 bases and at J to 4 bases, leaving 20 bases not matched to a gene. The CDR3 is made up of 20 amino acids. Germline V gives CDR1 SGHVS, CDR2 FNYEAQ. The CDR3 DNA is TGTGCCAGCAGCCCCCCCGGGCTAGCGGGAGGACCCACTGGGGCAGATACGCAGTATTTT. Encoded protein: CASSPPGLAGGPTGADTQYF.

This chain joins TRBV4-1 and TRBJ1-2; D perhaps matches TRBD1 (5 bases). The CDR3 loop spans 16 amino acids. Germline V gene data show CDR1 as MGHRA and CDR2 as YSYEKL. Trimming pared 1 base from V and 7 bases from J, leaving 19 bases between. DNA for the CDR3: TGCGCCAGCAGCCAAGTCGGGCTGGGGGGGGATGCTGGCTACACCTTC. It specifies CASSQVGLGGDAGYTF.

This clonotype was detected many times. V and J are TRBV7-3 and TRBJ2-6; D not certain. Trimming removed 4 bases at V and 2 bases at J, with 9 bases between. This CDR3 has 15 amino acids. Germline V gene data show CDR1 as SGHTA and CDR2 as FQGTGA. CDR3: CASSSAGTGANVLTF. The CDR3 nucleotides read TGTGCCAGCAGCTCAGCTGGGACTGGGGCCAACGTCCTGACTTTC.

In its sample, this clonotype was seen a few times. The genes are TRBV7-2 and TRBJ1-5, with 8 bases matching TRBD1. The CDR3 runs 15 residues. Germline V gene data show CDR1 as SGHTA and CDR2 as FQGNSA. Trimming took 5 bases from V and 6 from J; bases not matched to a gene: 9. The CDR3 protein is CASSLRQGSAQPQHF. CDR3 nucleotides: TGTGCCAGCAGCCTCCGACAGGGGTCGGCTCAGCCCCAGCATTTT.

The chain uses TRBV27 and TRBJ1-1; no reliable D call. This CDR3 comprises 12 residues. CDR1 and CDR2 (germline): MNHEY, SMNVEV (reference sequence). Deletions cut 2 bases from V and 6 bases from J, with 7 bases between. The chain's CDR3 is CASSLNGAEAFF. The CDR3 DNA sequence: TGTGCCAGCAGTTTAAATGGCGCTGAAGCTTTCTTT.

This clonotype has only a few counts. This chain connects TRBV5-1 to TRBJ1-4; 7 nucleotides line up with TRBD1. The germline gives CDR1 SGHRS, CDR2 YFSETQ. The CDR3 length is 15 residues. V lost 0 bases to trimming and J lost 7 bases; unmatched junction nucleotides: 6. The CDR3 DNA sequence: TGCGCCAGCAGCTTGGGCAGGGGGAGAGGTGAAAAACTGTTTTTT. Protein: CASSLGRGRGEKLFF.

In this sample, this clonotype turned up once. V and J are TRBV2 and TRBJ2-1; D call uncertain. V lost 4 bases to trimming and J lost 0 bases, with 10 bases between them. The CDR3 sequence is 15 residues long. The germline V gene encodes CDR1 SNHLY and CDR2 FYNNEI. CDR3 amino acids: CASSVAANSYNEQFF. Here the CDR3 DNA reads TGTGCCAGCAGTGTGGCGGCCAACTCCTACAATGAGCAGTTCTTC. The complete variable domain, with remaining parts taken from reference TRBV2 and TRBJ2-1, reads EPEVTQTPSHQVTQMGQEVILRCVPISNHLYFYWYRQILGQKVEFLVSFYNNEISEKSEIFDDQFSVERPDGSNFTLKIRSTKLEDSAMYFCASSVAANSYNEQFFGPGTRLTVL.

This clonotype has just a few counts. The V and J genes are TRBV7-2 and TRBJ1-1; no clear D gene. The germline V gene encodes CDR1 SGHTA and CDR2 FQGNSA. This CDR3 is built from 15 residues. Trimming took off 6 bases at V and 1 base at J, with 15 bases between the two ends. The CDR3 DNA sequence: TGTGCCAGCAGACCTAGATATTGGGGGAACACTGAAGCTTTCTTT. Encoded protein: CASRPRYWGNTEAFF.

The chain uses TRBV7-6 and TRBJ1-1; no definite D call. This CDR3 spans 14 amino acids. V shed 5 bases and J shed 1 base, with 11 bases lying between them. The V gene's germline CDR1 is SGHVS and CDR2 FNYEAQ. This CDR3 reads CASSPIWGNTEAFF. CDR3 DNA: TGTGCCAGCAGCCCCATTTGGGGGAACACTGAAGCTTTCTTT.

This clonotype turned up a few times. The V call is TRBV12-3 or TRBV12-4, the J call TRBJ1-1; no clear D. Trimming stripped 5 bases from V and 1 base from J, with 8 bases between. The CDR3 is 13 amino acids. This chain's CDR3 is CASSVHKNTEAFF. The CDR3 DNA reads as TGTGCCAGCAGTGTCCATAAGAACACTGAAGCTTTCTTT.

This clonotype was seen a few times. The V gene is TRBV6-1, the J gene TRBJ1-1; a weak D match, TRBD1 (6 bases). The CDR3 has 14 residues. Germline lookup yields CDR1 MNHNS and CDR2 SASEGT. Trimming pared 7 bases from V and 1 base from J, leaving 13 bases between. CDR3 bases: TGTGCCAGCACCCAACAGGGCCCGAACACTGAAGCTTTCTTT. Protein product: CASTQQGPNTEAFF.